The present entry profiles one TCR beta chain with its context. This table comes from immunoSEQ multiplex PCR, and its TCRdb copy is limited to in-frame clones, with some not included. The sample lists about 180,000 clones; about 82% were seen once. The data belong to a study of blood T cell repertoires in COVID-19. About the research overall: Sites across the United States, Italy and Spain contributed samples from acute and convalescent COVID-19. Sample material is recorded as cDNA or gDNA derived from T cells, B-cell-depleted T cells, or PBMCs.

Participant ages covered roughly 18 to 90 years across 20 to 25 US areas. Participants reported their clinical history, and cohort assignment relied on those reports. The TCR comes from a woman in her 30s who had recovered from COVID-19. The source material was PBMCs or T cells enriched from blood (not recorded which).

CDR3 nucleotides: TGTGCCAGCAGCTGGTTGGACAGGGGGAACACTGAAGCTTTCTTT. Translation gives CASSWLDRGNTEAFF. The chain recombines TRBV5-4 with TRBJ1-1, with 9 bases aligning to TRBD1. This CDR3 has 15 residues. Germline V gene data show CDR1 as SGHNT and CDR2 as YYREEE (reference sequence). J lost 1 base, V lost 3 bases, and 4 bases had no gene match. The full variable domain, rest sourced from reference TRBV5-4 and TRBJ1-1, is ETGVTQSPTHLIKTRGQQVTLRCSSQSGHNTVSWYQQALGQGPQFIFQYYREEENGRGNFPPRFSGLQFPNYSSELNVNALELDDSALYLCASSWLDRGNTEAFFGQGTRLTVV.